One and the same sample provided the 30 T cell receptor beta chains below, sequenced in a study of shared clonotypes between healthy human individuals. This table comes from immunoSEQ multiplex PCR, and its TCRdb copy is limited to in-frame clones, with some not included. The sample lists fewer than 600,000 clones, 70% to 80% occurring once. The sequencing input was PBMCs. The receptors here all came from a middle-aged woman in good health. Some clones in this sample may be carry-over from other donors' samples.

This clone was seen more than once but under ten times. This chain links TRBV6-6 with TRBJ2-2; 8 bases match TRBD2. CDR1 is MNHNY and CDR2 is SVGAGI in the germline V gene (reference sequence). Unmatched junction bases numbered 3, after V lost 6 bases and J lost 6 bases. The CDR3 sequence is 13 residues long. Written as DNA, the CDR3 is TGTGCCAGCAGCGGGAGGGCCCCCGGGGAGCTGTTTTTT. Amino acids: CASSGRAPGELFF.

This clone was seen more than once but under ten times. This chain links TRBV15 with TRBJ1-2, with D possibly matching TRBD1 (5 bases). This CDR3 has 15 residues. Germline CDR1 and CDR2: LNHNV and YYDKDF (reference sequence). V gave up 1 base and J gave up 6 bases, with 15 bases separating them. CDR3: CATSRGGVVVDGYTF. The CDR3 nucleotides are TGTGCCACCAGCAGAGGGGGCGTAGTTGTGGATGGCTACACCTTC.

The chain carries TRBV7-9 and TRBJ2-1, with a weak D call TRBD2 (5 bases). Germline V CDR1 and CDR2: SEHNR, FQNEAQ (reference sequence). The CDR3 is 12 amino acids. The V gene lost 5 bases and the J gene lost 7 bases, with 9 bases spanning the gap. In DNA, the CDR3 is TGTGCCAGCAGCACTTGGGAGAATGAGCAGTTCTTC. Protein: CASSTWENEQFF.

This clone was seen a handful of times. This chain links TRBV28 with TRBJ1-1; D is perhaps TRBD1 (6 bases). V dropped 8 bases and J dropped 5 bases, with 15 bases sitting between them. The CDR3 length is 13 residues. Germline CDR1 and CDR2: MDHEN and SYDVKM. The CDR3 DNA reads TGTGCCAGCGGACCTCGCAGGGGTACTGAAGCTTTCTTT. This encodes CASGPRRGTEAFF.

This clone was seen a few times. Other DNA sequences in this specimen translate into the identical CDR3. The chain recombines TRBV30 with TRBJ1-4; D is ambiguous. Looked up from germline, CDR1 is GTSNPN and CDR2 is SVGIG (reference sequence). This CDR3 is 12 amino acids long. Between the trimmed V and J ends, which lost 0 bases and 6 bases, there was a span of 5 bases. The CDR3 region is CAWSVRDEKLFF. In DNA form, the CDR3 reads TGTGCCTGGAGTGTAAGGGATGAAAAACTGTTTTTT.

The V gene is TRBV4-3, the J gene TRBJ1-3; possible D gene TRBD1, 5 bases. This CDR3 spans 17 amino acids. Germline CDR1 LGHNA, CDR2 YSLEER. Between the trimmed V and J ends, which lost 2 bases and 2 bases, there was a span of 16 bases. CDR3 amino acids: CASSQLFTGKAGNTIYF. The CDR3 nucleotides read TGCGCCAGCAGCCAACTTTTTACAGGAAAGGCTGGAAACACCATATATTTT.

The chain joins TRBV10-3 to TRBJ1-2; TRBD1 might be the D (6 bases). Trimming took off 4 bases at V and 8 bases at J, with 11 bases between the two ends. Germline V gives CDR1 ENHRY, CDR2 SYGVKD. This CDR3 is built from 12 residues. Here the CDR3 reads CAISGQQGGYTF. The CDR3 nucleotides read TGTGCCATCAGTGGCCAACAGGGAGGCTACACCTTC.

CDR3 bases: TGTGCCAGCAGCTCCTTGGGAGGCGGGATCGGCACAGATACGCAGTATTTT. Protein: CASSSLGGGIGTDTQYF. The chain uses TRBV7-3 and TRBJ2-3; a possible D gene is TRBD2 (6 bases). CDR1 and CDR2 (germline): SGHTA, FQGTGA. Trimming stripped 4 bases from V and 1 base from J, with 18 bases between. The CDR3 is 17 amino acids.

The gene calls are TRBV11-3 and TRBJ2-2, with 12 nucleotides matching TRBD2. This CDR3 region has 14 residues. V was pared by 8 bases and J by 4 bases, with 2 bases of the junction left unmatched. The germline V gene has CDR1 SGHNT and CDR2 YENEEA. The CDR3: CASQLAGGTGELFF. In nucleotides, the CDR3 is TGTGCCAGCCAACTAGCGGGAGGCACCGGGGAGCTGTTTTTT.

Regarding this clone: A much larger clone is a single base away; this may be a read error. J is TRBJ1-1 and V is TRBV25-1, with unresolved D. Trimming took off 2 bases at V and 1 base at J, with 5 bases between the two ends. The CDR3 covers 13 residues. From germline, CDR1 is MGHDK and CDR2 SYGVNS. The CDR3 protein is CASSEDPNTEAFF. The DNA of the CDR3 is TGTGCCAGCAGTGAAGACCCGAACACTGAAGCTTTCTTT.

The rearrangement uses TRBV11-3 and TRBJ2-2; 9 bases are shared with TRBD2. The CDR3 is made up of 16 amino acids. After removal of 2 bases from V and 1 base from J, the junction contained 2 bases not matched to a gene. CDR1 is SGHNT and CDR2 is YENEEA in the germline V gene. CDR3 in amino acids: CASSLPTSGNTGELFF. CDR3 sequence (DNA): TGTGCCAGCAGCTTACCGACTAGCGGGAACACCGGGGAGCTGTTTTTT.

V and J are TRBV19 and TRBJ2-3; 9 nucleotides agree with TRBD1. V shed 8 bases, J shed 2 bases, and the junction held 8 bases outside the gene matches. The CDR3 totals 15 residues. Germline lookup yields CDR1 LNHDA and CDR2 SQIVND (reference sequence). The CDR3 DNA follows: TGTGCCAGTCGGGGGACAGGGACCTCCACAGATACGCAGTATTTT. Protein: CASRGTGTSTDTQYF.

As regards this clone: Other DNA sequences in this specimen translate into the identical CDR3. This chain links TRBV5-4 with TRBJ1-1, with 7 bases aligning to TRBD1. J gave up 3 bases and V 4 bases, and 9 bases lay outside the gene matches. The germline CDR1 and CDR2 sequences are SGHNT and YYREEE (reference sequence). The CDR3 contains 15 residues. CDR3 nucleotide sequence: TGTGCCAGCAGCCCCGCCCCGGGACAGCACACTGAAGCTTTCTTT. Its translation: CASSPAPGQHTEAFF.

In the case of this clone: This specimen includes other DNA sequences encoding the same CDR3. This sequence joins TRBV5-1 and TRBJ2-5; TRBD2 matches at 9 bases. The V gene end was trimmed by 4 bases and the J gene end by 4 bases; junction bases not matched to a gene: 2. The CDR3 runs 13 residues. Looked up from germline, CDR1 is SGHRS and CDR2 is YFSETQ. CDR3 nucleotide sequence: TGCGCCAGCAGCCAGACTAGCGGAGAGACCCAGTACTTC. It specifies CASSQTSGETQYF.

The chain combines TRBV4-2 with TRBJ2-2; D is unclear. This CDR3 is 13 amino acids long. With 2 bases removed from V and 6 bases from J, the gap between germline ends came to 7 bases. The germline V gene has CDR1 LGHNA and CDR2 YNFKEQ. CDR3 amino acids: CASSQREAGELFF. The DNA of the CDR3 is TGTGCCAGCAGCCAAAGAGAAGCCGGGGAGCTGTTTTTT.

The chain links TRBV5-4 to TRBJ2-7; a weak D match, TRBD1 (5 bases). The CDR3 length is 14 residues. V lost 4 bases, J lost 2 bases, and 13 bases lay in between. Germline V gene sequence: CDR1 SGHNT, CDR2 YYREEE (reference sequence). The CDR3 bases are TGTGCCAGCAGCCGCAGGACAAGTACCTACGAGCAGTACTTC. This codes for CASSRRTSTYEQYF.

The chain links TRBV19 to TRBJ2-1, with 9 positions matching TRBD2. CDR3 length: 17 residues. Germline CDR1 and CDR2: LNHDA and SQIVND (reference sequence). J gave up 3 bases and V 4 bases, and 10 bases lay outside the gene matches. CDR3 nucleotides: TGTGCCAGTAGTAGTCGGGTAGCGGGAGACCACTACAATGAGCAGTTCTTC. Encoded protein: CASSSRVAGDHYNEQFF.

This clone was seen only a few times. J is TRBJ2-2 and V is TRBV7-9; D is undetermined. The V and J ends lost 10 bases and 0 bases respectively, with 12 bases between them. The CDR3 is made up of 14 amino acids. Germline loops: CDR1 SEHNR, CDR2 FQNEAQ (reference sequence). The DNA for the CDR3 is TGTGCCAACCAGGACGGACCGAACACCGGGGAGCTGTTTTTT. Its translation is CANQDGPNTGELFF.

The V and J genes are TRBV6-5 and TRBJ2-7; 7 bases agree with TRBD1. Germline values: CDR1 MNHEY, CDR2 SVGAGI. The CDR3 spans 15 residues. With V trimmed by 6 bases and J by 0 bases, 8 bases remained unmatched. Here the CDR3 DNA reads TGTGCCAGCAGCATACAGCCAGGGGGCTCCTACGAGCAGTACTTC. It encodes CASSIQPGGSYEQYF.

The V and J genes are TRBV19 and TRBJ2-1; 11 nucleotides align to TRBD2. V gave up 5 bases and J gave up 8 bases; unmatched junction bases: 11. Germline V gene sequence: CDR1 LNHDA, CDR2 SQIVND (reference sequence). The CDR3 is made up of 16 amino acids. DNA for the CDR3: TGTGCCAGTAGTCCTAGCGGGAGGAGGGCCGTGTATGAGCAGTTCTTC. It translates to CASSPSGRRAVYEQFF.

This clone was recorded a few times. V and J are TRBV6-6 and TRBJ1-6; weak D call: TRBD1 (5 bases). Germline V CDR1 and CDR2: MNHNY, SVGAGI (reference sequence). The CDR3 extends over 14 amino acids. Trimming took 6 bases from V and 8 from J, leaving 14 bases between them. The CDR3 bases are TGTGCCAGCAGAGAGGACGGGGGACATTCACCCCTCCACTTT. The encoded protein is CASREDGGHSPLHF.

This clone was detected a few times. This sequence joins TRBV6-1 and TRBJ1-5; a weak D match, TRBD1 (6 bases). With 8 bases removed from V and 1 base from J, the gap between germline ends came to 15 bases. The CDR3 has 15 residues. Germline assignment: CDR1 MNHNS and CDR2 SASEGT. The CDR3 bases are TGTGCCAGCGGGGAGGGGGGGACAAGCAATCAGCCCCAGCATTTT. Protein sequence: CASGEGGTSNQPQHF.

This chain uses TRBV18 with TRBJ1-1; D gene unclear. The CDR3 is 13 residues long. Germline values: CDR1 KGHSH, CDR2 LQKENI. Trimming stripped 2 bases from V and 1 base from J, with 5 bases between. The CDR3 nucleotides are TGTGCCAGCTCACCAATGGAGAACACTGAAGCTTTCTTT. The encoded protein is CASSPMENTEAFF.

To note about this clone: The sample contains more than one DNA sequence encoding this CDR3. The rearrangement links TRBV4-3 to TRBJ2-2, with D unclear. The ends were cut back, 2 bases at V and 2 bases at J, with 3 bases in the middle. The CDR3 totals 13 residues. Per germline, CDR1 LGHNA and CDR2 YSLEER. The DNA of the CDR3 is TGCGCCAGCAGCCAACGTAACACCGGGGAGCTGTTTTTT. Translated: CASSQRNTGELFF.

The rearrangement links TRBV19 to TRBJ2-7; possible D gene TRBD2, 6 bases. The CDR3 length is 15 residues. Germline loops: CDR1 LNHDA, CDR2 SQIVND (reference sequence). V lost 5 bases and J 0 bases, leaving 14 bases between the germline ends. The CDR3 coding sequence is TGTGCCAGTAGTGCCCGGCGGGACGGCTCCTACGAGCAGTACTTC. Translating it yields CASSARRDGSYEQYF.

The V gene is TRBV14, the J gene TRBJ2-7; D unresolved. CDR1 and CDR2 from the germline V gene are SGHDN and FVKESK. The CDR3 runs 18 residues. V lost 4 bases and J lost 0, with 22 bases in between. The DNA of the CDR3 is TGTGCCAGCAGCCCACAATGGAGTGGACGTACGAGCTCCTACGAGCAGTACTTC. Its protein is CASSPQWSGRTSSYEQYF.

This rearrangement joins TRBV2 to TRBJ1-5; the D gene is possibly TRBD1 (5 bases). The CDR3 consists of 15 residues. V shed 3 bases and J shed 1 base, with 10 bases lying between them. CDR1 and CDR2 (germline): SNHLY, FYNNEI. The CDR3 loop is CASSDYDRSNQPQHF. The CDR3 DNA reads TGTGCCAGCAGTGATTACGACAGAAGCAATCAGCCCCAGCATTTT.

The DNA for the CDR3 is TGTGCCAGCGCCCTCGGGGTGGTAAGCTCCTACGAGCAGTACTTC. Protein sequence: CASALGVVSSYEQYF. The rearrangement joins TRBV5-4 to TRBJ2-7; D perhaps matches TRBD2 (5 bases). Germline V lookup: CDR1 SGHNT, CDR2 YYREEE (reference sequence). CDR3 length: 15 residues. V lost 7 bases and J lost 0, with 17 bases in between.

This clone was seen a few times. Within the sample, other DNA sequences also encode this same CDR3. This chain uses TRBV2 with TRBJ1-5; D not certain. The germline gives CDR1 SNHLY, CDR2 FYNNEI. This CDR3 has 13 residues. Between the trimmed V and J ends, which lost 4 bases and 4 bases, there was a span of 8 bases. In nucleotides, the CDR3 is TGTGCCAGCAGTGCAGAGGGTAATCAGCCCCAGCATTTT. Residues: CASSAEGNQPQHF.

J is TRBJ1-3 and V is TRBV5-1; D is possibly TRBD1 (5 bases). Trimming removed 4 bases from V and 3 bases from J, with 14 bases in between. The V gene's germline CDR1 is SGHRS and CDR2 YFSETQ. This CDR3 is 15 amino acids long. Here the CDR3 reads CASSGGQVYGNTIYF. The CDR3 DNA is TGCGCCAGCAGCGGGGGTCAGGTTTATGGAAACACCATATATTTT. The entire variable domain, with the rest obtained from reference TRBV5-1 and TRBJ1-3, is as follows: KAGVTQTPRYLIKTRGQQVTLSCSPISGHRSVSWYQQTPGQGLQFLFEYFSETQRNKGNFPGRFSGRQFSNSRSEMNVSTLELGDSALYLCASSGGQVYGNTIYFGEGSWLTVV.